The 18 T cell receptor beta chains below all came from one sample that was sequenced in a study of cytomegalovirus exposure and HLA in healthy donors listed by TCRdb under 2017. The library was produced with the immunoSEQ multiplex PCR assay. For the multiplex PCR, a mixture combining 60 forward primers for TCR Vbeta segments and 13 reverse primers for TCR Jbeta segments was used. Sourced from immuneACCESS, this table was stored by TCRdb with only in-frame sequences that have V and J called. A share of the clones is absent; for the studies checked, an unresolved V gene accounts for under half, and the remainder has no known explanation. Recorded for this sample are fewer than 150,000 clones; around 77% of them occurred a single time. 5.4% of the sample belongs to the ten largest clones. Sequenced: PBMCs. The receptors were sampled from a woman in her thirties in good health and CMV-seropositive.

The chain recombines TRBV18 with TRBJ2-1, with a possible D match to TRBD2 (7 bases). The ends were cut back, 3 bases at V and 6 bases at J, with 15 bases in the middle. Germline V gene data show CDR1 as KGHSH and CDR2 as LQKENI. This CDR3 has 15 amino acids. The CDR3 DNA follows: TGTGCCAGCTCACCCCCGGGGGGCAGTTTCAATGAGCAGTTCTTC. Its protein product is CASSPPGGSFNEQFF.

The table lists this clone with a count of one. The chain employs TRBV7-3 and TRBJ1-2; D is unresolved. Germline CDR1 reads SGHTA; CDR2 reads FQGTGA. Trimming pared 3 bases from V and 7 bases from J, leaving 12 bases between. This CDR3 has 13 residues. CDR3 DNA: TGTGCCAGCAGCTTCTCCGAGAGGAGTGGCTACACCTTC. Its protein product is CASSFSERSGYTF. Full variable domain (missing parts from reference TRBV7-3 and TRBJ1-2): GAGVSQTPSNKVTEKGKYVELRCDPISGHTALYWYRQSLGQGPEFLIYFQGTGAADDSGLPNDRFFAVRPEGSVSTLKIQRTERGDSAVYLCASSFSERSGYTFGSGTRLTVV.

This clone came up a few times. The CDR3 region is CASSELAGVDTQYF. The CDR3 DNA follows: TGTGCCAGCAGTGAATTAGCGGGAGTAGATACGCAGTATTTT. The V and J genes are TRBV2 and TRBJ2-3; TRBD2 agrees at 9 bases. Per the germline V gene, CDR1 is SNHLY and CDR2 is FYNNEI. The CDR3 contains 14 residues. J was trimmed by 5 bases and V by 2 bases; bases with no gene match: 2.

The rearrangement links TRBV7-6 to TRBJ2-1; the match to TRBD2 covers 9 bases. Germline-derived CDR1 and CDR2 are SGHVS and FNYEAQ. V was pared by 5 bases and J by 9 bases, with 11 bases of the junction left unmatched. CDR3 length: 15 residues. For the CDR3, the DNA is TGTGCCAGCAGCCCCCCGGGACTAGCTAAAAGTGAGCAGTTCTTC. Translation: CASSPPGLAKSEQFF.

This clone was observed a few times. The CDR3 sequence: CASSQDPGGTYEQYF. As DNA, the CDR3 is TGCGCCAGCAGCCAAGATCCAGGGGGCACCTACGAGCAGTACTTC. The J gene is TRBJ2-7, the V gene TRBV4-1, with TRBD1 identical over 8 bases. The CDR3 loop spans 15 amino acids. Germline values: CDR1 MGHRA, CDR2 YSYEKL. J lost 2 bases, V lost 0 bases, and 3 bases had no gene match.

This chain links TRBV28 with TRBJ2-1, with D tentatively TRBD1 (7 bases). V gave up 8 bases and J gave up 3 bases, with 14 bases separating them. This CDR3 is built from 14 residues. In germline, CDR1 is MDHEN, CDR2 SYDVKM. The CDR3, as DNA: TGTGCCAGCGGATCCAGGGGGGACTACAATGAGCAGTTCTTC. Protein sequence: CASGSRGDYNEQFF. Looking up the rest from reference TRBV28 and TRBJ2-1 gives the full variable domain: DVKVTQSSRYLVKRTGEKVFLECVQDMDHENMFWYRQDPGLGLRLIYFSYDVKMKEKGDIPEGYSVSREKKERFSLILESASTNQTSMYLCASGSRGDYNEQFFGPGTRLTVL.

This chain uses TRBV21-1 with TRBJ1-5; the D call TRBD1 from the table was never checked on the DNA. TRBV21-1 is recorded as a pseudogene. The CDR3 is 14 residues long. This CDR3 is CASVQGPADQPQHF. The CDR3 DNA is TGTGCCAGCGTACAGGGACCCGCGGATCAGCCCCAGCATTTT.

V and J are TRBV19 and TRBJ1-6; D possibly corresponds to TRBD1 (6 bases). This CDR3 contains 17 residues. Trimming shortened V by 5 bases and J by 6 bases, and 20 bases separated the two germline ends. In germline, CDR1 is LNHDA, CDR2 SQIVND (reference sequence). CDR3 sequence (DNA): TGTGCCAGTAGTCCTGAGGGGAGTGTGACAGGTAATTCACCCCTCCACTTT. Amino acid sequence: CASSPEGSVTGNSPLHF.

The chain recombines TRBV2 with TRBJ2-7; 8 bases line up with TRBD1. Per the germline V gene, CDR1 is SNHLY and CDR2 is FYNNEI. The ends lost 8 bases at V and 1 base at J; junction bases unmatched: 4. The CDR3 has 13 residues. DNA of the CDR3: TGTGCCAGCTGTTGGGACAGGTCCTACGAGCAGTACTTC. Amino acid sequence: CASCWDRSYEQYF.

This chain uses TRBV6-1 with TRBJ2-7; 9 bases map to TRBD2. This CDR3 has 13 residues. J was trimmed by 8 bases and V by 6 bases; bases with no gene match: 8. Germline CDR1 is MNHNS and CDR2 is SASEGT. In DNA form, the CDR3 reads TGTGCCAGCAGGGGACTAGCAGGAGGTCAGCAGTACTTC. Translating gives CASRGLAGGQQYF.

The chain joins TRBV5-5 to TRBJ2-2, with D perhaps TRBD2 (5 bases). The germline gives CDR1 SGHKS, CDR2 YYEKEE (reference sequence). The V gene lost 2 bases and the J gene lost 6 bases, with 14 bases spanning the gap. The CDR3 covers 15 residues. The CDR3 sequence is CASSFGLIRSGELFF. CDR3 bases: TGTGCCAGCAGCTTTGGACTCATCCGTTCCGGGGAGCTGTTTTTT.

This chain joins TRBV25-1 and TRBJ1-5; D not certain. Trimming removed 6 bases from V and 0 bases from J, with 9 bases in between. The CDR3 totals 14 residues. Germline V gives CDR1 MGHDK, CDR2 SYGVNS. CDR3 sequence reads: CASSTAHSNQPQHF. DNA of the CDR3: TGTGCCAGCAGCACAGCACATAGCAATCAGCCCCAGCATTTT. Based on the CDR3 plus reference TRBV25-1 and TRBJ1-5, the full variable domain is EADIYQTPRYLVIGTGKKITLECSQTMGHDKMYWYQQDPGMELHLIHYSYGVNSTEKGDLSSESTVSRIRTEHFPLTLESARPSHTSQYLCASSTAHSNQPQHFGDGTRLSIL.

The gene calls are TRBV5-4 and TRBJ1-1; D is unclear. The germline V and J ends were trimmed by 5 bases and 6 bases, with 11 bases remaining between them. There are 12 residues in the CDR3. CDR1 SGHNT and CDR2 YYREEE come from the germline V gene (reference sequence). In nucleotides, the CDR3 is TGTGCCAGCAGGTATGAGGGTTCTGAAGCTTTCTTT. It encodes CASRYEGSEAFF.

This clone has a handful of counts. This rearrangement joins TRBV30 to TRBJ1-2, with D possibly TRBD1 on 6 matching bases. The V end was cut by 0 bases, the J end by 7 bases, with 12 bases between. The germline CDR1 and CDR2 sequences are GTSNPN and SVGIG (reference sequence). The CDR3 is made up of 13 amino acids. CDR3 in DNA: TGTGCCTGGAGTGTACAACAGGGCGTTGGCTACACCTTC. It codes for CAWSVQQGVGYTF. Based on the CDR3 plus reference TRBV30 and TRBJ1-2, the full variable domain is SQTIHQWPATLVQPVGSPLSLECTVEGTSNPNLYWYRQAAGRGLQLLFYSVGIGQISSEVPQNLSASRPQDRQFILSSKKLLLSDSGFYLCAWSVQQGVGYTFGSGTRLTVV.

The rearrangement uses TRBV6-5 and TRBJ1-1; no clear D gene. V dropped 8 bases and J dropped 0 bases, with 10 bases sitting between them. Germline V gene lookup returns CDR1 MNHEY and CDR2 SVGAGI. The CDR3 is 13 amino acids. This CDR3 is CASCETLNTEAFF. The CDR3 region has the DNA TGTGCCAGCTGTGAGACATTGAACACTGAAGCTTTCTTT.

The CDR3 is CAWSVLDISGNTIYF. The CDR3, as DNA: TGTGCCTGGAGTGTTTTAGACATCTCTGGAAACACCATATATTTT. The J gene is TRBJ1-3, the V gene TRBV30, with unresolved D. The germline CDR1 and CDR2 sequences are GTSNPN and SVGIG (reference sequence). Trimming stripped 0 bases from V and 0 bases from J, with 9 bases between. This CDR3 has 15 amino acids. The complete variable domain, with remaining parts taken from reference TRBV30 and TRBJ1-3, reads SQTIHQWPATLVQPVGSPLSLECTVEGTSNPNLYWYRQAAGRGLQLLFYSVGIGQISSEVPQNLSASRPQDRQFILSSKKLLLSDSGFYLCAWSVLDISGNTIYFGEGSWLTVV.

Only one count was recorded for this clone. This chain uses TRBV6-5 with TRBJ2-5; 8 positions match TRBD2. The J call is in doubt because the DNA end fits TRBJ2-7 better. The CDR3 spans 15 residues. Germline CDR1 MNHEY, CDR2 SVGAGI. The CDR3 loop is CASSYQVAGLTEQYF. In nucleotides, the CDR3 is TGTGCCAGCAGTTACCAAGTAGCGGGATTAACCGAGCAGTACTTC.

This chain joins TRBV10-1 and TRBJ1-1; possible D gene TRBD1, 5 bases. V lost 2 bases, J lost 10 bases, and 11 bases lay in between. The CDR3 length is 12 residues. Germline assignment: CDR1 WNHNN and CDR2 SYGVQD (reference sequence). The CDR3 here is CASSETLRGAFF. DNA of the CDR3: TGCGCCAGCAGTGAGACACTAAGGGGAGCTTTCTTT.